What follows are 11 T cell receptor beta chains derived from one specimen sequenced in a study of blood T cell repertoires in COVID-19. Some clones are missing from TCRdb's copy, which holds only in-frame ones; the method was immunoSEQ multiplex PCR. The table lists 200,000 to 250,000 clones, 86% of them singletons. Material: peripheral blood. The receptors were sampled from a woman aged 45-59 years with COVID-19, enrolled during active disease.

J is TRBJ2-7 and V is TRBV7-9; 7 bases match TRBD2. Germline CDR1 reads SEHNR; CDR2 reads FQNEAQ (reference sequence). The CDR3 length is 12 residues. With 6 bases clipped from V and 5 bases from J, the junction kept 4 bases outside the gene matches. In DNA form, the CDR3 reads TGTGCCAGCAGATCAGGGAGGGACGAGCAGTACTTC. Translation gives CASRSGRDEQYF.

CDR3 DNA sequence: TGTGCCAGCAGCCAAGAGACAGGGATGCGGCCGGACACCGGGGAGCTGTTTTTT. Protein product: CASSQETGMRPDTGELFF. The chain is built from TRBV9 and TRBJ2-2; TRBD1 matches 7 bases. The V segment lost 4 bases and the J segment 3 bases; nucleotides outside the gene matches: 15. Germline V gene sequence: CDR1 SGDLS, CDR2 YYNGEE. The CDR3 totals 18 residues. The whole variable domain, remainder taken from reference TRBV9 and TRBJ2-2, is DSGVTQTPKHLITATGQRVTLRCSPRSGDLSVYWYQQSLDQGLQFLIQYYNGEERAKGNILERFSAQQFPDLHSELNLSSLELGDSALYFCASSQETGMRPDTGELFFGEGSRLTVL.

V usage is TRBV30 and J usage is TRBJ2-1; TRBD1 matches at 8 bases. The CDR3 has 12 residues. CDR1 GTSNPN and CDR2 SVGIG come from the germline V gene (reference sequence). V dropped 8 bases and J dropped 7; count of bases not matched to a gene: 7. DNA for the CDR3: TGTGCCCGGCGGACAGGGCTGAATGAGCAGTTCTTC. Translating it yields CARRTGLNEQFF.

The chain links TRBV6-5 to TRBJ1-2; D may be TRBD1 (6 bases). Germline-derived CDR1 and CDR2 are MNHEY and SVGAGI. The CDR3 is made up of 13 amino acids. The V gene lost 10 bases and the J gene lost 3 bases, with 15 bases spanning the gap. The CDR3 loop reads CANRREGDYGYTF. CDR3 nucleotides: TGTGCCAATCGCCGGGAGGGGGACTATGGCTACACCTTC.

The chain carries TRBV2 and TRBJ1-5; 7 nucleotides line up with TRBD1. The CDR3 runs 13 residues. Germline V CDR1 and CDR2: SNHLY, FYNNEI. The V segment lost 7 bases and the J segment 6 bases; nucleotides outside the gene matches: 6. This CDR3 is CASKEGAVQPQHF. DNA of the CDR3: TGTGCCAGCAAAGAGGGGGCAGTTCAGCCCCAGCATTTT.

The chain uses TRBV6-1 and TRBJ2-3; 13 nucleotides agree with TRBD2. The CDR3 is 19 residues long. Germline trimming cut 2 bases from V and 7 bases from J; bases unmatched to any gene: 15. The germline CDR1 and CDR2 sequences are MNHNS and SASEGT. The CDR3 spells CASSENLLTSGGARNTQYF. CDR3 nucleotides: TGTGCCAGCAGTGAAAACCTACTCACTAGCGGGGGGGCCCGGAATACGCAGTATTTT.

This chain connects TRBV10-3 to TRBJ2-4, with TRBD1 identical over 10 bases. Germline V gene data show CDR1 as ENHRY and CDR2 as SYGVKD. V gave up 9 bases and J gave up 4 bases; unmatched junction bases: 3. The CDR3 runs to 13 residues. The CDR3 reads CAIEDRGKNIQYF. Here the CDR3 DNA reads TGTGCCATAGAGGACAGGGGGAAAAACATTCAGTACTTC.

The chain carries TRBV5-4 and TRBJ1-6; 7 bases match TRBD1. Germline CDR1 and CDR2: SGHNT and YYREEE (reference sequence). This CDR3 is 14 amino acids long. The J segment lost 8 bases and the V segment lost 1 base, leaving 3 bases of the junction unmatched. The CDR3 loop reads CASSLTGVDSPLHF. DNA of the CDR3: TGTGCCAGCAGCTTGACAGGGGTTGATTCACCCCTCCACTTT.

The chain couples TRBV10-3 to TRBJ1-2; 10 positions agree with TRBD1. Trimming cost V 1 base and J 8 bases; bases outside gene matches: 4. The CDR3 runs 14 residues. The germline V gene encodes CDR1 ENHRY and CDR2 SYGVKD. In DNA, the CDR3 is TGTGCCATCAGTGAGTTTGGACAGGGGGGAGGCTACACCTTC. The encoded protein is CAISEFGQGGGYTF.

The rearrangement links TRBV3-1 (or the pseudogene TRBV3-2) to TRBJ2-2, with 7 bases fitting TRBD1. Germline V gives CDR1 LGHDT, CDR2 YNNKEL (reference sequence). The CDR3 covers 16 residues. J lost 4 bases, V lost 2 bases, and 7 bases had no gene match. CDR3 coding DNA: TGTGCCAGCAGCCAAAGGGGGCCAGGGAGCACCGGGGAGCTGTTTTTT. Its protein product is CASSQRGPGSTGELFF.

This clone was counted a single time. The rearrangement uses TRBV19 and TRBJ2-1; D is possibly TRBD1 (5 bases). Germline loops: CDR1 LNHDA, CDR2 SQIVND (reference sequence). This CDR3 region has 15 residues. V was pared by 3 bases and J by 2 bases, with 11 bases between. This chain's CDR3 is CASSIVTAPYNEQFF. DNA of the CDR3: TGTGCCAGTAGTATTGTGACAGCGCCCTACAATGAGCAGTTCTTC.